These 24 T cell receptor beta chains originate from one sample sequenced in a study of intratumoral heterogeneity in liver cancer. Assay used: immunoSEQ multiplex PCR; TCRdb lists only in-frame clones, some missing. The sample carries 20,000 to 25,000 clones, approximately 73% recorded once. Sequencing used tumor-adjacent normal tissue, obtained before any cancer treatment. The receptor set was obtained from a woman aged 65 to 85 with hepatocellular carcinoma.

CDR3 protein: CASSQAFRASGLYEQYF. The CDR3 DNA reads TGCGCCAGCAGCCAAGCATTCAGGGCTAGCGGGCTCTACGAGCAGTACTTC. This chain joins TRBV4-1 and TRBJ2-7, with 8 bases identical to TRBD2. V was pared by 1 base and J by 3 bases, with 11 bases of the junction left unmatched. Germline CDR1 MGHRA, CDR2 YSYEKL. This CDR3 has 17 amino acids.

DNA for the CDR3: TGTGCCATCAGTGAGAGGTCACAGGGGGCCTACGAGCAGTACTTC. This sequence encodes CAISERSQGAYEQYF. This chain connects TRBV10-3 to TRBJ2-7; 8 bases match TRBD1. V was pared by 2 bases and J by 2 bases, with 5 bases of the junction left unmatched. The CDR3 is made up of 15 amino acids. From germline, CDR1 is ENHRY and CDR2 SYGVKD.

The chain joins TRBV11-3 to TRBJ2-7; 8 bases match TRBD1. Germline V gene lookup returns CDR1 SGHNT and CDR2 YENEEA. The CDR3 totals 14 residues. This CDR3 is CASSFRQGSPSSPV. The CDR3 DNA sequence: TGTGCCAGCAGCTTCCGACAGGGGAGCCCTAGCTCCCCGGTC.

The count of this clone is one. Written as DNA, the CDR3 is TGTGCCAGCAGCTTGTCGCAGGCTCTGCCCCAGTACTTC. This encodes CASSLSQALPQYF. The rearrangement links TRBV5-6 to TRBJ2-7; D not certain. The CDR3 loop spans 13 amino acids. Germline values: CDR1 SGHDT, CDR2 YYEEEE. The V end was cut by 1 base, the J end by 10 bases, with 15 bases between.

This clone was detected a few times. V is TRBV19 and J is TRBJ2-7; D remains unclear. Per the germline V gene, CDR1 is LNHDA and CDR2 is SQIVND (reference sequence). V lost 0 bases, J lost 2 bases, and 5 bases lay in between. The CDR3 runs to 13 residues. The CDR3 sequence is CASSIDKAYEQYF. The CDR3 DNA follows: TGTGCCAGTAGTATAGATAAAGCCTACGAGCAGTACTTC.

V gene TRBV5-1 combines with J gene TRBJ2-1; 10 positions agree with TRBD1. This CDR3 is 14 amino acids long. After removal of 6 bases from V and 6 bases from J, the junction contained 6 bases not matched to a gene. Germline CDR1 and CDR2: SGHRS and YFSETQ. The CDR3 loop is CASMRTGGANEQFF. The CDR3 region has the DNA TGCGCCAGCATGAGGACAGGGGGGGCCAATGAGCAGTTCTTC.

This chain links TRBV18 with TRBJ1-3; no definite D call. Germline lookup yields CDR1 KGHSH and CDR2 LQKENI. Trimming removed 3 bases from V and 4 bases from J, with 1 base in between. The CDR3 extends over 11 amino acids. As DNA, the CDR3 is TGTGCCAGCTCACCGGGAAACACCATATATTTT. Translated, it gives CASSPGNTIYF.

J is TRBJ2-1 and V is TRBV27; D gene ambiguous. The germline V gene encodes CDR1 MNHEY and CDR2 SMNVEV (reference sequence). The CDR3 runs 15 residues. V lost 3 bases and J lost 4, with 13 bases in between. The CDR3 DNA reads as TGTGCCAGCAGTTTCAGAAACTTGCTTTACAATGAGCAGTTCTTC. Translation gives CASSFRNLLYNEQFF.

The chain is built from TRBV24-1 and TRBJ2-5; no clear D. Germline assignment: CDR1 KGHDR and CDR2 SFDVKD. Trimming shortened V by 2 bases and J by 1 base, and 10 bases separated the two germline ends. CDR3 length: 15 amino acids. This CDR3 is CATSDSPEPQETQYF. Here the CDR3 DNA reads TGTGCCACCAGTGATTCCCCCGAGCCCCAAGAGACCCAGTACTTC.

The chain carries TRBV18 and TRBJ2-7; D possibly corresponds to TRBD1 (6 bases). Trimming cost V 4 bases and J 2 bases, with 12 bases left between them. Per the germline V gene, CDR1 is KGHSH and CDR2 is LQKENI. This CDR3 is 14 amino acids long. CDR3 nucleotide sequence: TGTGCCAGCTCACGTCGGGACACAGCCTACGAGCAGTACTTC. Translating it yields CASSRRDTAYEQYF.

The chain joins TRBV5-8 to TRBJ2-2; D is ambiguous. The V and J ends lost 5 bases and 5 bases respectively, with 4 bases between them. There are 11 residues in the CDR3. CDR1 and CDR2 from the germline V gene are SGHTS and YDEGEE. Here the CDR3 reads CASRKTGELFF. DNA for the CDR3: TGTGCCAGCAGGAAAACCGGGGAGCTGTTTTTT.

This chain's CDR3 is CASSHLGGQETQYF. The CDR3 DNA sequence: TGTGCCAGCAGCCATCTAGGGGGACAAGAGACCCAGTACTTC. V usage is TRBV3-1 (or the pseudogene TRBV3-2) and J usage is TRBJ2-5, with a weak D call TRBD1 (6 bases). Germline V CDR1 and CDR2: LGHDT, YNNKEL (reference sequence). The CDR3 is 14 amino acids. Trimming took 3 bases from V and 2 from J, leaving 10 bases between them.

Concerning this clone itself: The junction differs from germline at one of its ends, possibly a read error. V usage is TRBV2 and J usage is TRBJ2-5; TRBD1 aligns across 7 bases. The length of the CDR3 is 15 residues. Germline V gene sequence: CDR1 SNHLY, CDR2 FYNNEI. The CDR3 here is CASREGGVGVETQYF. For the CDR3, the DNA is TGTGCCAGCAGAGAAGGGGGCGTCGGGGTAGAGACCCAGTACTTC.

This clone has just a few counts. This chain connects TRBV7-9 to TRBJ2-2; 7 bases are shared with TRBD2. Germline V gene data show CDR1 as SEHNR and CDR2 as FQNEAQ (reference sequence). This CDR3 spans 18 amino acids. J was trimmed by 2 bases and V by 5 bases; bases with no gene match: 14. The CDR3: CASSLWLFLADNTGELFF. The DNA of the CDR3 is TGTGCCAGCAGCCTATGGTTATTCCTAGCGGACAACACCGGGGAGCTGTTTTTT.

The V call is TRBV5-5, the J call TRBJ2-7; D might be TRBD1 (6 bases). Trimming cost V 3 bases and J 1 base, with 11 bases left between them. CDR1 SGHKS and CDR2 YYEKEE come from the germline V gene (reference sequence). This CDR3 has 14 residues. The CDR3 sequence: CASSWGGQSYEQYF. As DNA, the CDR3 is TGTGCCAGCAGCTGGGGTGGACAGTCCTACGAGCAGTACTTC.

J is TRBJ1-1 and V is TRBV4-1; possibly TRBD1 for D (5 bases). With 0 bases removed from V and 1 base from J, the gap between germline ends came to 9 bases. CDR3 length equals 15 residues. Per germline, CDR1 MGHRA and CDR2 YSYEKL. The CDR3 DNA sequence: TGCGCCAGCAGCCAAGAGGGGGTGAGGAACACTGAAGCTTTCTTT. Residues: CASSQEGVRNTEAFF.

The chain couples TRBV28 to TRBJ1-2, with a weak D call TRBD1 (5 bases). Trimming shortened V by 4 bases and J by 4 bases, and 16 bases separated the two germline ends. In germline, CDR1 is MDHEN, CDR2 SYDVKM. The CDR3 covers 15 residues. The CDR3 reads CASSSPGTLFYGYTF. The CDR3 DNA is TGTGCCAGCAGTTCCCCCGGGACTTTGTTCTATGGCTACACCTTC.

The rearrangement links TRBV4-1 to TRBJ1-1, with no clear D. The CDR3 consists of 15 residues. In germline, CDR1 is MGHRA, CDR2 YSYEKL. V lost 0 bases to trimming and J lost 1 base, with 9 bases between them. The CDR3 region is CASSQDLRTNTEAFF. The CDR3 nucleotides are TGCGCCAGCAGCCAAGATCTTCGGACGAACACTGAAGCTTTCTTT.

This clone has a handful of counts. The chain employs TRBV3-1 (or the pseudogene TRBV3-2) and TRBJ2-2; D is undetermined. This CDR3 has 11 residues. Trimming shortened V by 3 bases and J by 6 bases, and 2 bases separated the two germline ends. Per germline, CDR1 LGHDT and CDR2 YNNKEL (reference sequence). CDR3 nucleotides: TGTGCCAGCAGCCATTCCGGGGAGCTGTTTTTT. Protein: CASSHSGELFF.

This clone was counted only a few times. The V and J genes are TRBV27 and TRBJ2-6; D not resolved. Trimming removed 4 bases from V and 2 bases from J, with 6 bases in between. Germline assignment: CDR1 MNHEY and CDR2 SMNVEV (reference sequence). The CDR3 length is 14 residues. The CDR3 protein is CASSSPPGANVLTF. Written as DNA, the CDR3 is TGTGCCAGCAGTTCCCCACCTGGGGCCAACGTCCTGACTTTC. Complete variable domain (other parts from reference TRBV27 and TRBJ2-6): EAQVTQNPRYLITVTGKKLTVTCSQNMNHEYMSWYRQDPGLGLRQIYYSMNVEVTDKGDVPEGYKVSRKEKRNFPLILESPSPNQTSLYFCASSSPPGANVLTFGAGSRLTVL.

V and J are TRBV2 and TRBJ2-2, with D tentatively TRBD1 (6 bases). Germline CDR1 is SNHLY and CDR2 is FYNNEI. This CDR3 has 18 residues. The V and J ends lost 2 bases and 6 bases respectively, with 22 bases between them. CDR3 nucleotides: TGTGCCAGCAGTGAACTCGGGCAGGGGATTTTTTTGGCCGGGGAGCTGTTTTTT. The encoded protein is CASSELGQGIFLAGELFF.

The chain has TRBV5-1 and TRBJ2-6, with unresolved D. The CDR3 sequence is 16 residues long. Per the germline V gene, CDR1 is SGHRS and CDR2 is YFSETQ. V was trimmed by 0 bases and J by 0 bases, leaving 7 bases between them. The DNA for the CDR3 is TGCGCCAGCAGCTTGGAGTCACTCTCTGGGGCCAACGTCCTGACTTTC. It codes for CASSLESLSGANVLTF.

The V gene is TRBV28, the J gene TRBJ2-1, with a possible D match to TRBD1 (6 bases). In germline, CDR1 is MDHEN, CDR2 SYDVKM. V gave up 5 bases and J gave up 6 bases, with 20 bases separating them. There are 16 residues in the CDR3. The CDR3 coding sequence is TGTGCCAGCAGTAGTTCCGGGACACCCAGGGGCAATGAGCAGTTCTTC. This gives the protein CASSSSGTPRGNEQFF.

This clone was observed once. The rearrangement joins TRBV28 to TRBJ1-1; 12 bases are shared with TRBD1. V lost 5 bases to trimming and J lost 6 bases; unmatched junction nucleotides: 7. The CDR3 is 15 amino acids. Germline values: CDR1 MDHEN, CDR2 SYDVKM. CDR3 residues: CASSAGQGAFPEAFF. The CDR3 DNA follows: TGTGCCAGCAGTGCGGGACAGGGGGCGTTCCCTGAAGCTTTCTTT. The variable domain in full, completed from reference TRBV28 and TRBJ1-1, reads DVKVTQSSRYLVKRTGEKVFLECVQDMDHENMFWYRQDPGLGLRLIYFSYDVKMKEKGDIPEGYSVSREKKERFSLILESASTNQTSMYLCASSAGQGAFPEAFFGQGTRLTVV.